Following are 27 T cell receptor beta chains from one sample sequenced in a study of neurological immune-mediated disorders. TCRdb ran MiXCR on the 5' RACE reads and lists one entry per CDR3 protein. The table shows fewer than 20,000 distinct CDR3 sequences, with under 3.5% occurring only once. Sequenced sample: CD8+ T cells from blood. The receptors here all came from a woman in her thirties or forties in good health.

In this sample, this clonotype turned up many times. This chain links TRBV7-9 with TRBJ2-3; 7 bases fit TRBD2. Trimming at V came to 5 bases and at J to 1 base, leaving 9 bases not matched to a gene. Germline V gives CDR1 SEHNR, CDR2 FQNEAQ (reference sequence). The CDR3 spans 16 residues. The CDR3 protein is CASSTPMGRGTDTQYF. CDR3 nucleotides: TGTGCCAGCAGCACCCCTATGGGGAGGGGCACAGATACGCAGTATTTT.

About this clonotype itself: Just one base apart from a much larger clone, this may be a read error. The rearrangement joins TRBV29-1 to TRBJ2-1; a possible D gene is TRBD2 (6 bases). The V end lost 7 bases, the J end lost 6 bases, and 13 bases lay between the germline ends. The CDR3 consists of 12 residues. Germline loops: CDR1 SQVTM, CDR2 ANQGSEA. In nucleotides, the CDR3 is TGCAGCGACCACGGACTACTCAATGAGCAGTTCTTC. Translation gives CSDHGLLNEQFF.

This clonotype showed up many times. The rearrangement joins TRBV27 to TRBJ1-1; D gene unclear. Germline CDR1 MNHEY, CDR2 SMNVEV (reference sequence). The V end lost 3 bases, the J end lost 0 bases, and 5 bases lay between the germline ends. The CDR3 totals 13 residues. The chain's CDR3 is CASSFQVNTEAFF. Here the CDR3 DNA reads TGTGCCAGCAGTTTCCAGGTGAACACTGAAGCTTTCTTT.

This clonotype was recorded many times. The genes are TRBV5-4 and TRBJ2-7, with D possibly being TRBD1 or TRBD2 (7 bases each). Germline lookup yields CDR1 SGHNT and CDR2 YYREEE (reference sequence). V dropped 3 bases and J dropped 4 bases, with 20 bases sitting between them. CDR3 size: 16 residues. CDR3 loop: CASSSQGGRKMYEQYF. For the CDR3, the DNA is TGTGCCAGCAGCTCCCAGGGGGGGCGGAAGATGTACGAGCAGTACTTC. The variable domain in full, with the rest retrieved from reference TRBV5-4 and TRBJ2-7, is ETGVTQSPTHLIKTRGQQVTLRCSSQSGHNTVSWYQQALGQGPQFIFQYYREEENGRGNFPPRFSGLQFPNYSSELNVNALELDDSALYLCASSSQGGRKMYEQYFGPGTRLTVT.

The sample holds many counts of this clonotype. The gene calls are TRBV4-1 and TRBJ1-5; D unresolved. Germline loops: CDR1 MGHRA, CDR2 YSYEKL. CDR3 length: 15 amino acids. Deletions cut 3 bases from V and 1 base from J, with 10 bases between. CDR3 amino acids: CASSQVGLSNQPQHF. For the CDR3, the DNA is TGCGCCAGCAGCCAGGTCGGTCTCAGCAATCAGCCCCAGCATTTT.

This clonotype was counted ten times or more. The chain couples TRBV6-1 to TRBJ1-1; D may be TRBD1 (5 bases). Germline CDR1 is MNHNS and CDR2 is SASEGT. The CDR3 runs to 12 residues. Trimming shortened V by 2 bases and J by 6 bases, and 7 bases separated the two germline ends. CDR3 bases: TGTGCCAGCAGTGAATGGGGACCTGAAGCTTTCTTT. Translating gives CASSEWGPEAFF.

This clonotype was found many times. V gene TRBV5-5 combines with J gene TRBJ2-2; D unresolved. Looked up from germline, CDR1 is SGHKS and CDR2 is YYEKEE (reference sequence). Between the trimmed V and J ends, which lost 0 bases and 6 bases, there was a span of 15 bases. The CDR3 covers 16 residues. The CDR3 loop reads CASSLEAGTHPGELFF. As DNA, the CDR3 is TGTGCCAGCAGCTTGGAGGCAGGCACCCATCCCGGGGAGCTGTTTTTT.

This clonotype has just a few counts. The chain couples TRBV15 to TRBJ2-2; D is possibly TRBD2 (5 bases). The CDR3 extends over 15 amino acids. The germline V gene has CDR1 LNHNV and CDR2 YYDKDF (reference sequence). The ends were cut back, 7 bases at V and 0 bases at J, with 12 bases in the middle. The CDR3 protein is CATTKADTNTGELFF. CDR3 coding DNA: TGTGCCACCACCAAAGCGGATACGAACACCGGGGAGCTGTTTTTT.

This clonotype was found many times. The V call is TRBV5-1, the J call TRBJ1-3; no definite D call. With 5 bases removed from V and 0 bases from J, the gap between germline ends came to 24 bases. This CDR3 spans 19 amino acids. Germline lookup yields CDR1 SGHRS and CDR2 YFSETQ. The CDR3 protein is CASSPRGNPTSTSGNTIYF. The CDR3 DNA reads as TGCGCCAGCAGTCCCCGTGGAAACCCTACTTCAACCTCTGGAAACACCATATATTTT.

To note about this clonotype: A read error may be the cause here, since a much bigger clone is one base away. The CDR3 is CASSEYIQNEQYF. The CDR3 nucleotides read TGTGCCAGCAGTGAATATATCCAGAACGAGCAGTACTTC. The chain couples TRBV6-1 to TRBJ2-7; the D is unclear. From germline, CDR1 is MNHNS and CDR2 SASEGT. This CDR3 is built from 13 residues. Trimming took 2 bases from V and 5 from J, leaving 10 bases between them.

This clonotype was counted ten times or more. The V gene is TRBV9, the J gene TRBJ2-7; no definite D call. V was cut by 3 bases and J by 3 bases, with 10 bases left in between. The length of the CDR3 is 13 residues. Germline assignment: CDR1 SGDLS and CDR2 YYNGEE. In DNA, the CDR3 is TGTGCCAGCAGCGCCCGACTGAGCTACGAGCAGTACTTC. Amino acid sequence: CASSARLSYEQYF. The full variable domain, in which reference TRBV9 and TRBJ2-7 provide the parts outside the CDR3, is DSGVTQTPKHLITATGQRVTLRCSPRSGDLSVYWYQQSLDQGLQFLIQYYNGEERAKGNILERFSAQQFPDLHSELNLSSLELGDSALYFCASSARLSYEQYFGPGTRLTVT.

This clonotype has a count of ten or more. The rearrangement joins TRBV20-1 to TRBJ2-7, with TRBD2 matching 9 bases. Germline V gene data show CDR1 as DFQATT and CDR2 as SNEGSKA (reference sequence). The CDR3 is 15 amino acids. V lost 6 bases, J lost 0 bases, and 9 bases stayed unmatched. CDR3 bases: TGCAGTGCATCACTAGCGGGTATTCTCTCCTACGAGCAGTACTTC. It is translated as CSASLAGILSYEQYF.

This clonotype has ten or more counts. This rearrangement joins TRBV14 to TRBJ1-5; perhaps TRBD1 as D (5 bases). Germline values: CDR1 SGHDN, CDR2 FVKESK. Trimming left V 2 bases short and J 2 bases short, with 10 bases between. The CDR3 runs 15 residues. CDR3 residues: CASSQHEGCNQPQHF. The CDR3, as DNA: TGTGCCAGCAGCCAACACGAGGGGTGCAATCAGCCCCAGCATTTT. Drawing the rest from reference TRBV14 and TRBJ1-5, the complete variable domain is EAGVTQFPSHSVIEKGQTVTLRCDPISGHDNLYWYRRVMGKEIKFLLHFVKESKQDESGMPNNRFLAERTGGTYSTLKVQPAELEDSGVYFCASSQHEGCNQPQHFGDGTRLSIL.

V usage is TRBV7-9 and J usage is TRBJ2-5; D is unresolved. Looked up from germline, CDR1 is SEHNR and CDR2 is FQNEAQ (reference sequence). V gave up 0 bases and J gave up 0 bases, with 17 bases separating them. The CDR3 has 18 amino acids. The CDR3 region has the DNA TGTGCCAGCAGCTTAGCGGCCGGCCCGATGGGATACCAAGAGACCCAGTACTTC. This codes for CASSLAAGPMGYQETQYF.

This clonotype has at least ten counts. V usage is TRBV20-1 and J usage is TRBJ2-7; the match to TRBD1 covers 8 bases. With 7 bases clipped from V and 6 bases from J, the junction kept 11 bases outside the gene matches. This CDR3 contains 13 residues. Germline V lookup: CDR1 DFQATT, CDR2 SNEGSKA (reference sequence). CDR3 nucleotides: TGCAGTGGTCAGACAGGGGAAATTAGCGAGCAGTACTTC. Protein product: CSGQTGEISEQYF.

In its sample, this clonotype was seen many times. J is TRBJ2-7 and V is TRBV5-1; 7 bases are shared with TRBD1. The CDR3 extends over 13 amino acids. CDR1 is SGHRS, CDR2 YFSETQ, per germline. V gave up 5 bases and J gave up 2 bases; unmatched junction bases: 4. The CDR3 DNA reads TGCGCCAGCAGAAGGACAGGTGCCTACGAGCAGTACTTC. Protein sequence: CASRRTGAYEQYF.

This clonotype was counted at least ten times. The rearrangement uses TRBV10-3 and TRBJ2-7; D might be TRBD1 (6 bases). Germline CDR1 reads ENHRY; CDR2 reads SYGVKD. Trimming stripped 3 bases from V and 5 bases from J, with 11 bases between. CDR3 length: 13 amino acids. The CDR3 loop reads CAISDTQGDEQYF. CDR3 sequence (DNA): TGTGCCATCAGTGACACACAGGGCGACGAGCAGTACTTC.

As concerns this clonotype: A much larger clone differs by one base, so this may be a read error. The CDR3 bases are TGTGCCAGCAGCTTAGGCGCGGGAGGGGGGTATGAGCAGTTCTTC. It yields the protein CASSLGAGGGYEQFF. The rearrangement links TRBV11-2 to TRBJ2-1; 9 bases agree with TRBD2. V lost 1 base, J lost 8 bases, and 6 bases stayed unmatched. CDR3 length: 15 amino acids. Germline CDR1 and CDR2: SGHAT and FQNNGV.

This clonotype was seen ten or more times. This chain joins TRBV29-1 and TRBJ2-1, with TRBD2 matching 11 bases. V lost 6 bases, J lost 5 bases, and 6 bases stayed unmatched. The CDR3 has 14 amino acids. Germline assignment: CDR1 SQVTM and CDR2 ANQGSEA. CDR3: CSVHTSGRNNEQFF. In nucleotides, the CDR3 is TGCAGCGTCCATACTAGCGGGAGAAACAATGAGCAGTTCTTC.

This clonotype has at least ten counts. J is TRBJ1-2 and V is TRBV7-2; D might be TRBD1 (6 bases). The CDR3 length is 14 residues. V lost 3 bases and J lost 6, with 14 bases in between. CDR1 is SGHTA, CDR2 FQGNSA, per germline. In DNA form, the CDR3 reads TGTGCCAGCAGCTTCAGGGGACCCCTGGATGGCTACACCTTC. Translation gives CASSFRGPLDGYTF.

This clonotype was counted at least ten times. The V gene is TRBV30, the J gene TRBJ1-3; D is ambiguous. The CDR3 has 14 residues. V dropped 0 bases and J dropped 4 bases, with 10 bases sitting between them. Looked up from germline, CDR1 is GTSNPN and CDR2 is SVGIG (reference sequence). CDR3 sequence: CAWSVGTEGNTIYF. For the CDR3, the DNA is TGTGCCTGGAGTGTAGGTACAGAAGGAAACACCATATATTTT.

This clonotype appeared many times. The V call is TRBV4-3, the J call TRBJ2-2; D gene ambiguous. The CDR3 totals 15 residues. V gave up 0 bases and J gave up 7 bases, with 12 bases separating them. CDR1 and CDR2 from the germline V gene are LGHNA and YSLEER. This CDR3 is CASSQDWEVGGELFF. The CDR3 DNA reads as TGCGCCAGCAGCCAAGATTGGGAAGTAGGCGGGGAGCTGTTTTTT.

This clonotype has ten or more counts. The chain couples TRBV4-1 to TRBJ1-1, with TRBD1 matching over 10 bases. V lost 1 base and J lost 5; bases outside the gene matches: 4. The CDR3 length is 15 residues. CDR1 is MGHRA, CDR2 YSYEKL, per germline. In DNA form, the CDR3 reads TGCGCCAGCAGCCAAGTGACAGGGGGCAGGACTGAAGCTTTCTTT. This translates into CASSQVTGGRTEAFF.

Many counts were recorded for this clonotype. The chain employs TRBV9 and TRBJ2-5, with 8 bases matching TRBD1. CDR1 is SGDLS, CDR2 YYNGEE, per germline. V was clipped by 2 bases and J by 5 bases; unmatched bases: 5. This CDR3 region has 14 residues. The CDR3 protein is CASSVAGGLETQYF. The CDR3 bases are TGTGCCAGCAGCGTGGCAGGGGGCTTGGAGACCCAGTACTTC. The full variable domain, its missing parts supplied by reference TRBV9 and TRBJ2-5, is DSGVTQTPKHLITATGQRVTLRCSPRSGDLSVYWYQQSLDQGLQFLIQYYNGEERAKGNILERFSAQQFPDLHSELNLSSLELGDSALYFCASSVAGGLETQYFGPGTRLLVL.

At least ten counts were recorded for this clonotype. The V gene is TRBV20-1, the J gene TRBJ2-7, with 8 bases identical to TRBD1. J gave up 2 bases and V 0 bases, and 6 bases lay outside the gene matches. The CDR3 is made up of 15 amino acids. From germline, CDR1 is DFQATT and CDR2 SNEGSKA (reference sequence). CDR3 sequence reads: CSARDFDRGAYEQYF. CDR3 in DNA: TGCAGTGCTAGAGATTTTGACAGGGGAGCCTACGAGCAGTACTTC.

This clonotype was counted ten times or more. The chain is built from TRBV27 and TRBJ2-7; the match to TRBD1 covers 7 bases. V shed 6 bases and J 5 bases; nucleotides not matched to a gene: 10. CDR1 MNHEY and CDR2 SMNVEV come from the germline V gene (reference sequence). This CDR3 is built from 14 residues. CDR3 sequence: CASSRKGASNEQYF. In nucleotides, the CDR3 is TGTGCCAGCAGCCGGAAGGGGGCTAGCAACGAGCAGTACTTC.

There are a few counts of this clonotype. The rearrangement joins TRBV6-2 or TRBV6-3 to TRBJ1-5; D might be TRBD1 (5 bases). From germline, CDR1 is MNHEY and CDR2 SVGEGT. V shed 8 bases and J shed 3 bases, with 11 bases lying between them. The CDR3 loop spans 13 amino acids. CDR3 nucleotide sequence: TGTGCCAGCCGGGACGGTCACAATCAGCCCCAGCATTTT. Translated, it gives CASRDGHNQPQHF.